This T cell receptor beta chain appears in the sequencing data of a study of blood T cell repertoires in COVID-19. Study in general: Collection of acute and convalescent COVID-19 samples took place in the United States, Italy and Spain. From T cells, B-cell-depleted T cells, or PBMCs came the material, which was cDNA or gDNA.

V lost 5 bases to trimming and J lost 5 bases; unmatched junction nucleotides: 7. Germline CDR1 SEHNR, CDR2 FQNEAQ (reference sequence). CDR3 size: 14 residues. In the original analysis: By means of reference gene primer amplification, nucleated cell counts were estimated. Generated by immunoSEQ multiplex PCR, the TCRdb table keeps only in-frame clones and is missing some. Clonal size and the V and J genes are those of that table, whereas D and trimming came from the DNA. Of some 230,000 clones listed, approximately 84% are singletons. The chain joins TRBV7-9 to TRBJ1-2; 8 bases fit TRBD1. This TCR was sampled from a man aged 35-49 years with acute or convalescent COVID-19. Sequencing input: peripheral blood. The CDR3 here is CASSRGQVDYGYTF. CDR3 nucleotide sequence: TGTGCCAGCAGCAGGGGACAGGTGGATTATGGCTACACCTTC.